This T cell receptor beta chain was found in a study of spatial heterogeneity in lung cancer. There are a few counts of this clonotype. Its antigen is currently unknown. Whole-study findings and limits: The study found ubiquitous expanded tumor TCRs in blood more at resection than follow-up.

TCRdb reanalysed the 5' RACE reads using MiXCR and keeps one entry per CDR3 protein. Of roughly 48,000 distinct CDR3 sequences in the sample, approximately 5% are singletons; the top ten hold approximately 10%. The CDR3 has 13 residues. Germline-derived CDR1 and CDR2 are MNHEY and SVGAGI. Trimming stripped 5 bases from V and 0 bases from J, with 8 bases between. The time point here: sample taken at primary tumor resection. A total of fewer than 80 untreated early-stage non-small cell lung cancer patients served as donors. TCRs were sequenced from unsorted whole RNA of tumor, nontumor lung or PBMC. The chain is built from TRBV6-5 and TRBJ2-7; possibly TRBD1 for D (6 bases). This clonotype originated in a male donor with early-stage non-small cell lung cancer. The material was PBMCs, obtained at surgery. The CDR3 loop reads CASSPTGSYEQYF. CDR3 bases: TGTGCCAGCAGTCCGACAGGCTCCTACGAGCAGTACTTC.